This TCR beta chain appears in the sequencing data of a study of beta chain features in type 1 diabetes. About the research overall: Analysis included 100 million to 110 million sorted cells drawn from all samples.

The authors obtained over 98% purity in all sorted populations. This CDR3 region has 15 residues. V was pared by 0 bases and J by 6 bases, with 14 bases between. Germline CDR1 LNHNV, CDR2 YYDKDF (reference sequence). A word on this clone: Its antigen is undetermined.

General study results and limits: The influence of HLA type on TCRB rearrangement stayed undetermined. Compared with healthy donors, patients appeared to share more similar naive, central memory and regulatory TCRB repertoires. All four CD4+ subsets from Type 1 diabetes patients carried moderately but significantly shorter TCRB CDR3s.

Expressed TCRB transcripts were sequenced after all isolated RNA was converted to cDNA. TCRdb keeps only in-frame clones here, not all; method: immunoSEQ multiplex PCR. The sample contains hundreds of thousands of clones, about an eighth of which appear only once. V and J are TRBV15 and TRBJ1-1; D might be TRBD1 (6 bases). This TCR was sampled from a man aged 18 to 30 with type 1 diabetes. Input material: naive CD4+ T cells from blood. The CDR3 loop is CATSRDSPGDSEAFF. CDR3 in DNA: TGTGCCACCAGCAGAGATTCGCCAGGGGATTCTGAAGCTTTCTTT.